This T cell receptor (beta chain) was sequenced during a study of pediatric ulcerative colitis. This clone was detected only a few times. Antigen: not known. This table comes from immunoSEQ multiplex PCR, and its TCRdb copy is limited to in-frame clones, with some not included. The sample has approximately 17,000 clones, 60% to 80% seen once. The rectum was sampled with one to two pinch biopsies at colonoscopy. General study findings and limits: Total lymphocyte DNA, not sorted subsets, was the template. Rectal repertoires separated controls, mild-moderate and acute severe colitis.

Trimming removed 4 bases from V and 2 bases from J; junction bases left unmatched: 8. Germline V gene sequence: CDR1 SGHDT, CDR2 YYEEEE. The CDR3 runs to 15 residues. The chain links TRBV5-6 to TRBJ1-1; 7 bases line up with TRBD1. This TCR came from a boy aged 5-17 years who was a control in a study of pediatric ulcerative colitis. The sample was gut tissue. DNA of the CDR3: TGTGCCAGCAGCGTTCAGACAGGGACAAACACTGAAGCTTTCTTT. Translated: CASSVQTGTNTEAFF.